The TCR beta chain under discussion was sequenced for a study of vaccination and CD4 T cells after COVID-19. On the study more broadly: Blood was drawn a median around 71 days post second dose, range 14 to 241. General study points: Relatively few convalescent patients and no early post-infection timepoints were analyzed.

Treatment specified: approximately nine-day PBMC culture with coronavirus spike peptide pools or control peptides (ViraFEST assay). ViraFEST enlarged antigen-specific T cell populations with peptide pools and afterwards sequenced TCRs. The Oncomine TCR Beta short-read assay was applied to DNA of cultured CD4+ T cells. Each CDR3 protein gets one entry after TCRdb re-called the PCR reads with MiXCR. This sample yields 20,000 to 30,000 distinct CDR3 sequences, of which roughly two fifths are seen a single time; under 13% belongs to the top ten. Comments on this clonotype: The antigen remains undetermined.

This CDR3 region has 14 residues. V was clipped by 6 bases and J by 1 base; unmatched bases: 4. Material: CD4+ T cells from blood, cultured in vitro. This receptor was taken from a human donor who had recovered from COVID-19. J is TRBJ2-3 and V is TRBV12-3 or TRBV12-4; 7 bases are a match to TRBD2. The CDR3 is CASSPSGGTDTQYF. Here the CDR3 DNA reads TGTGCCAGCAGCCCAAGCGGGGGCACAGATACGCAGTATTTT.